This TCR beta chain is from a study of cytotoxic CD8 clonotypes in ibrutinib-treated CLL. Overall study findings and caveats: Baseline clonality, above age-matched healthy donor levels, tracked circulating CD8+ T-cell counts. Contraction or stability on treatment characterized the public clonotypes, which were uncommon. Samples were collected at differing times from sustained-remission and progressing patients.

About this clone: Its antigen is undetermined.

CDR1 and CDR2 from the germline V gene are LGHNA and YSLEER. The CDR3 runs 16 residues. Germline trimming cut 2 bases from V and 2 bases from J; bases unmatched to any gene: 3. The table came from immunoSEQ multiplex PCR; TCRdb's copy has only in-frame clones and leaves some out. The sample holds 80,000 to 95,000 clones, roughly three quarters seen once. The TCR comes from a human donor with chronic lymphocytic leukemia. This specimen consisted of PBMCs, obtained after 12 months of ibrutinib treatment. This rearrangement joins TRBV4-3 to TRBJ2-2, with 9 bases aligning to TRBD2. CDR3 in amino acids: CASSQIAGENTGELFF. The CDR3 bases are TGCGCCAGCAGCCAAATAGCGGGGGAAAACACCGGGGAGCTGTTTTTT.